This entry lists 25 T cell receptor beta chains sequenced from one sample in a study of Tregs in tolerant kidney transplant recipients (dated by TCRdb to about 2019). The sample's time point label, in plain terms: blood sample drawn before combined kidney and bone marrow transplant. Libraries were built with the immunoSEQ multiplex PCR assay. The clones in this table, taken by TCRdb from immuneACCESS, are in-frame only. Not every clone is retained; where verified, under half of the shortfall comes from an unresolved V gene, and the cause of the rest is unknown. This sample's table carries roughly 48,000 clones. The ten most abundant clones make up about 0.85% of the sample. The source was CD4+ T cells from blood, collected before the transplant. Receptors were obtained from a human donor who received a combined kidney and bone marrow transplant.

As concerns this clone: The sequenced fragment ends 3 residues before the CDR3 boundary, so the rest is inferred from the germline J gene. This chain connects TRBV29-1 to TRBJ2-7; possibly TRBD1 for D (5 bases). The germline V and J ends were trimmed by 5 bases and 3 bases, with 11 bases remaining between them. This CDR3 is built from 12 residues. The germline CDR1 and CDR2 sequences are SQVTM and ANQGSEA. The CDR3 spells CSVKGMGYEQYF. Partial CDR3 DNA: TGCAGCGTTAAGGGGATGGGCTACGAG.

A note on this clone: From the germline J gene comes the end of the CDR3, since the read stops 3 residues before it. The chain has TRBV18 and TRBJ1-3, with 8 bases fitting TRBD1. This CDR3 contains 16 residues. With 4 bases clipped from V and 2 bases from J, the junction kept 7 bases outside the gene matches. Germline lookup yields CDR1 KGHSH and CDR2 LQKENI. The CDR3 loop is CASSLNPTGAGNTIYF. CDR3 DNA, as far as it was read: TGTGCCAGCTCACTAAACCCGACAGGGGCTGGAAACACC.

As regards this clone: The read gets to within 3 residues of the CDR3 end, and the germline J gene fills in the rest. This chain links TRBV5-1 with TRBJ2-5, with 11 bases that match TRBD2. The CDR3 totals 16 residues. CDR1 SGHRS and CDR2 YFSETQ come from the germline V gene. V lost 3 bases and J lost 0; bases outside the gene matches: 4. The CDR3 reads CASSSGTSGYQETQYF. CDR3 DNA, as far as it was read: TGCGCCAGCAGCTCTGGGACTAGCGGTTACCAAGAGACC.

Remarks on this clone: The sequence runs out 3 residues before the end of the CDR3; the remainder is reconstructed from the germline J gene. The chain joins TRBV6-1 to TRBJ2-1; 7 bases fit TRBD1. After removal of 3 bases from V and 4 bases from J, the junction contained 6 bases not matched to a gene. The germline CDR1 and CDR2 sequences are MNHNS and SASEGT. CDR3 length: 15 amino acids. The covered CDR3 bases are TGTGCCAGCAGTGATTTACAGGGGTTTTACAATGAG. Amino acid sequence: CASSDLQGFYNE. The complete CDR3 protein is CASSDLQGFYNEQFF.

About this clone itself: Read coverage stops 3 residues before the CDR3 terminus; the germline J gene supplies the remainder. The chain recombines TRBV30 with TRBJ1-1, with 7 nucleotides matching TRBD1. The trim removed 4 bases at V and 0 bases at J, leaving 2 bases unmatched. Per the germline V gene, CDR1 is GTSNPN and CDR2 is SVGIG (reference sequence). This CDR3 has 13 amino acids. The sequenced part of the CDR3 DNA is TGTGCCTGGACGGGACAGTTGAACACTGAA. Residues: CAWTGQLNTE. The complete CDR3 sequence is CAWTGQLNTEAFF.

Of note for this clone: The read ends 3 residues shy of where the CDR3 ends; the end is completed using the germline J gene. J is TRBJ1-5 and V is TRBV6-2 or TRBV6-3; D might be TRBD1 (6 bases). Trimming shortened V by 5 bases and J by 6 bases, and 20 bases separated the two germline ends. The CDR3 totals 16 residues. Germline assignment: CDR1 MNHEY and CDR2 SVGEGT. The CDR3 DNA, read in part, is TGTGCCAGCAGTCCCGGCACCCAGGGGATTTCTCAGCCC. Translation gives CASSPGTQGISQP. The CDR3 as a whole reads CASSPGTQGISQPQHF.

As for this clone: The observed sequence ends 3 residues before the CDR3 terminus, with the missing tail filled in from the germline J gene. The chain links TRBV29-1 to TRBJ2-7; 9 bases are shared with TRBD2. This CDR3 is built from 14 residues. In germline, CDR1 is SQVTM, CDR2 ANQGSEA. V was pared by 3 bases and J by 2 bases, with 5 bases of the junction left unmatched. This CDR3 reads CSVEATSGAYEQYF. CDR3 DNA (partial): TGCAGCGTTGAGGCGACTAGCGGAGCCTACGAG.

A remark on this clone: The CDR3 end lies 3 residues beyond the end of the read and is filled in from the germline J gene. The V call is TRBV10-2, the J call TRBJ2-3; 9 bases match TRBD2. CDR1 is WSHSY and CDR2 is SAAADI in the germline V gene. This CDR3 has 13 amino acids. This CDR3 is CASRGASGTPQYF. The part of the CDR3 DNA that was read is TGCGCCAGCCGGGGGGCTAGCGGGACCCCG.

Comment on this clone: The CDR3 end is not reached by the read, which stops 3 residues before it; the germline J gene fills it in. V usage is TRBV20-1 and J usage is TRBJ2-1; 9 bases line up with TRBD2. The junction had 10 bases not matched to a gene; V was cut back by 3 bases and J by 7 bases. The CDR3 covers 15 residues. Looked up from germline, CDR1 is DFQATT and CDR2 is SNEGSKA (reference sequence). The CDR3 DNA, read in part, is TGCAGTGCTAGTATTCTGGGACTAGCATTGAATGAG. It yields the protein CSASILGLALNE. The whole CDR3 reads CSASILGLALNEQFF.

Note on this clone: With the read ending 3 residues before the CDR3 end, the germline J gene is used to fill in that end. V and J are TRBV5-3 and TRBJ2-1; 13 bases fit TRBD2. TRBV5-3 carries the ORF label, with uncertain function. The junction had 4 bases not matched to a gene; V was cut back by 1 base and J by 9 bases. This CDR3 has 15 amino acids. The CDR3 bases that were read are TGTGCCAGAAGCTTGCGGACTAGCGGGAGAGGTGAG. It translates to CARSLRTSGRGE. In full, the CDR3 reads CARSLRTSGRGEQFF.

As for this clone: The CDR3 end is not reached by the read, which stops 3 residues before it; the germline J gene fills it in. The rearrangement uses TRBV20-1 and TRBJ1-6, with TRBD1 as a possible D gene (6 bases). CDR3 length: 15 residues. Germline loops: CDR1 DFQATT, CDR2 SNEGSKA (reference sequence). Between the trimmed V and J ends, which lost 3 bases and 11 bases, there was a span of 20 bases. Here the CDR3 reads CSASAVTGKKAPLHF. CDR3 DNA (partial): TGCAGTGCTAGTGCTGTCACAGGGAAAAAGGCACCC.

On this clone itself: The CDR3 end falls 3 residues outside the read, so it is completed with the germline J gene. This chain connects TRBV6-2 or TRBV6-3 to TRBJ2-3; 7 nucleotides align to TRBD1. The germline CDR1 and CDR2 sequences are MNHEY and SVGEGT. The CDR3 extends over 15 amino acids. After removal of 6 bases from V and 3 bases from J, the junction contained 9 bases not matched to a gene. The sequenced CDR3 bases are TGTGCCAGCAGCCGCCTAACAGGGGTGACAGATACG. This sequence encodes CASSRLTGVTDT. The full CDR3 sequence reads CASSRLTGVTDTQYF.

With respect to this clone: Read sequence stops 3 residues before the CDR3 end, and the germline J gene provides the missing end. J is TRBJ2-7 and V is TRBV2; TRBD1 matches 8 bases. Germline V gene sequence: CDR1 SNHLY, CDR2 FYNNEI. The CDR3 loop spans 18 amino acids. J gave up 3 bases and V 1 base, and 14 bases lay outside the gene matches. CDR3 bases read: TGTGCCAGCAGTGAAGTCGCCTCCGCCGGGACAGGATACTACGAG. Translating it yields CASSEVASAGTGYYE. The entire CDR3 is CASSEVASAGTGYYEQYF.

To note about this clone: The missing CDR3 end, 3 residues past where the read stops, is filled in from the germline J gene. This chain links TRBV18 with TRBJ1-6; D is unclear. Germline CDR1 reads KGHSH; CDR2 reads LQKENI. V was trimmed by 5 bases and J by 8 bases, leaving 10 bases between them. The CDR3 extends over 13 amino acids. Incomplete CDR3 DNA: TGTGCCAGCTCATCGATTGAGGATTCACCC. Translating it yields CASSSIEDSP. The full CDR3 protein is CASSSIEDSPLHF. Full variable domain (remainder filled in from reference TRBV18 and TRBJ1-6): NAGVMQNPRHLVRRRGQEARLRCSPMKGHSHVYWYRQLPEEGLKFMVYLQKENIIDESGMPKERFSAEFPKEGPSILRIQQVVRGDSAAYFCASSSIEDSPLHFGNGTRLTVT.

With regard to this clone: The read halts 3 residues ahead of the CDR3 end, with the missing end drawn from the germline J gene. The chain is built from TRBV20-1 and TRBJ1-3, with D possibly being TRBD1 (5 bases). This CDR3 spans 13 amino acids. The germline CDR1 and CDR2 sequences are DFQATT and SNEGSKA (reference sequence). V dropped 3 bases and J dropped 0 bases, with 6 bases sitting between them. The covered CDR3 bases are TGCAGTGCTAGGGACAACTCTGGAAACACC. Protein: CSARDNSGNT. The full CDR3 protein is CSARDNSGNTIYF.

As concerns this clone: The CDR3 extends 3 residues past the end of the read, so its final part is completed from the germline J gene. The chain couples TRBV6-1 to TRBJ2-7; D is unclear. This CDR3 contains 13 residues. Trimming removed 4 bases at V and 4 bases at J, with 11 bases between. Germline CDR1 and CDR2: MNHNS and SASEGT. This chain's CDR3 is CASSASRAYEQYF. The CDR3 bases that were read are TGTGCCAGCAGTGCCTCAAGGGCGTACGAG.

In the case of this clone: The sequenced fragment ends 3 residues before the CDR3 boundary, so the rest is inferred from the germline J gene. The chain carries TRBV20-1 and TRBJ2-3; 7 nucleotides match TRBD2. Germline V gene data show CDR1 as DFQATT and CDR2 as SNEGSKA (reference sequence). There are 15 residues in the CDR3. Germline trimming cut 0 bases from V and 0 bases from J; bases unmatched to any gene: 3. The sequenced CDR3 bases are TGCAGTGCTAGAGATGCGGGAGATAGCACAGATACG. It translates to CSARDAGDSTDT. In full, the CDR3 is CSARDAGDSTDTQYF.

Points on this clone: Read data end 3 residues before the CDR3 end; the end is taken from the germline J gene. This sequence joins TRBV19 and TRBJ1-1, with D tentatively TRBD1 (5 bases). CDR3 length: 17 residues. Looked up from germline, CDR1 is LNHDA and CDR2 is SQIVND (reference sequence). V was cut by 3 bases and J by 1 base, with 18 bases left in between. Incomplete CDR3 DNA: TGTGCCAGTAGTATTTTGAGTGGTGCAGGGCCGAACACTGAA. Its protein product is CASSILSGAGPNTE. In full, the CDR3 is CASSILSGAGPNTEAFF.

In the case of this clone: The CDR3 end is not reached by the read, which stops 3 residues before it; the germline J gene fills it in. V usage is TRBV19 and J usage is TRBJ2-2; the D is unclear. Trimming shortened V by 1 base and J by 0 bases, and 9 bases separated the two germline ends. Germline CDR1 LNHDA, CDR2 SQIVND (reference sequence). The CDR3 consists of 16 residues. CDR3 DNA, as far as it was read: TGTGCCAGTAGTATAGCCAGATACGCGAACACCGGGGAG. Amino acids: CASSIARYANTGE. The entire CDR3 protein reads CASSIARYANTGELFF.

As regards this clone: Coverage ceases 3 residues before the CDR3 finishes, and the germline J gene fills in the end. This sequence joins TRBV11-1 and TRBJ2-7; D call uncertain. Between the trimmed V and J ends, which lost 5 bases and 2 bases, there was a span of 13 bases. The CDR3 length is 14 residues. Germline V gene lookup returns CDR1 SGHAT and CDR2 FQDESV (reference sequence). CDR3 region: CASSALSVAYEQYF. Partial CDR3 DNA: TGTGCCAGCAGCGCGCTGAGCGTCGCCTACGAG.

Worth noting for this clone: Coverage ceases 3 residues before the CDR3 finishes, and the germline J gene fills in the end. The J gene is TRBJ2-3, the V gene TRBV7-2; 8 bases map to TRBD2. J was trimmed by 4 bases and V by 4 bases; bases with no gene match: 4. The CDR3 has 14 amino acids. Germline V gives CDR1 SGHTA, CDR2 FQGNSA. The sequenced CDR3 bases are TGTGCCAGCAGCTCTTGGACTAGCTCAGATACG. It specifies CASSSWTSSDT. The CDR3, in full, reads CASSSWTSSDTQYF.

To note about this clone: The read ends 3 residues shy of where the CDR3 ends; the end is completed using the germline J gene. This rearrangement joins TRBV5-1 to TRBJ1-2, with TRBD1 matching 8 bases. V lost 0 bases to trimming and J lost 7 bases; unmatched junction nucleotides: 8. Per the germline V gene, CDR1 is SGHRS and CDR2 is YFSETQ. This CDR3 is 15 amino acids long. Here the CDR3 reads CASSLAGQEQGGYTF. The part of the CDR3 DNA that was read is TGCGCCAGCAGCTTGGCGGGACAGGAGCAGGGTGGC.

Concerning this clone itself: The sequenced fragment ends 3 residues before the CDR3 boundary, so the rest is inferred from the germline J gene. V and J are TRBV6-2 or TRBV6-3 and TRBJ2-1; no reliable D call. The V end was cut by 4 bases, the J end by 0 bases, with 7 bases between. The CDR3 loop spans 14 amino acids. CDR1 and CDR2 (germline): MNHEY, SVGEGT. Partial CDR3 DNA: TGTGCCAGCAGTTCTTTCGGCTCCTACAATGAG. Its protein is CASSSFGSYNE. The whole CDR3 reads CASSSFGSYNEQFF.

As to this clone: The read is 3 residues too short to cover the CDR3 end, so that end is filled in from the germline J gene. The chain is built from TRBV5-1 and TRBJ1-1, with TRBD1 as a possible D gene (5 bases). Germline CDR1 SGHRS, CDR2 YFSETQ. This CDR3 contains 14 residues. The V gene lost 2 bases and the J gene lost 0 bases, with 8 bases spanning the gap. This chain's CDR3 is CASSFGGMNTEAFF. CDR3 DNA, as far as it was read: TGCGCCAGCAGCTTCGGGGGTATGAACACTGAA.

Turning to this clone: The read is 3 residues too short to cover the CDR3 end, so that end is filled in from the germline J gene. V usage is TRBV5-4 and J usage is TRBJ2-3, with 8 bases lining up with TRBD2. Trimming cost V 3 bases and J 4 bases; bases outside gene matches: 7. Germline values: CDR1 SGHNT, CDR2 YYREEE (reference sequence). There are 15 residues in the CDR3. The CDR3 spells CASSSGLGSPDTQYF. The CDR3 bases that were read are TGTGCCAGCAGCTCGGGACTAGGGTCCCCAGATACG.